A selection of T cell receptor beta chains follows, all from one sample in a study of cytomegalovirus exposure and HLA in healthy donors. TCRdb's copy holds only in-frame clones and misses some; the assay was immunoSEQ multiplex PCR. The sample holds roughly 180,000 clones, around 70% seen once. Sequencing was carried out using PBMCs. The origin of the receptors is a male donor in good health and CMV-seronegative. Both conserved end residues are part of each CDR3. Fields, in order: V gene, clone size, J gene, D gene, CDR3 length, CDR3 protein, CDR3 DNA. D genes are given only for firm matches. For some rows the clone size is stated as once, few or many, or as a class when expanded; others skip it.

v_gene: TRBV7-9
abundance: few
j_gene: TRBJ1-1
d_gene: .
len: 11
CDR3aa: CATAADTEAFF
CDR3nt: TGTGCCACCGCGGCGGACACTGAAGCTTTCTTT

v_gene: TRBV2
abundance: .
j_gene: TRBJ2-3
d_gene: .
len: 16
CDR3aa: CASSSRAALGTDTQYF
CDR3nt: TGTGCCAGCAGTTCCCGTGCGGCTCTCGGCACAGATACGCAGTATTTT

v_gene: TRBV10-3
abundance: .
j_gene: TRBJ1-1
d_gene: .
len: 13
CDR3aa: CAIRRQLNTEAFF
CDR3nt: TGTGCCATCAGGAGACAGTTGAACACTGAAGCTTTCTTT

v_gene: TRBV2
abundance: .
j_gene: TRBJ1-6
d_gene: .
len: 16
CDR3aa: CASIRTVSSYNSPLHF
CDR3nt: TGTGCCAGCATCCGGACTGTGAGCTCCTATAATTCACCCCTCCACTTT

v_gene: TRBV6-5
abundance: once
j_gene: TRBJ2-7
d_gene: .
len: 13
CDR3aa: CASSYFPFYEQYF
CDR3nt: TGTGCCAGCAGTTACTTCCCCTTCTACGAGCAGTACTTC

v_gene: TRBV9
abundance: once
j_gene: TRBJ2-1
d_gene: TRBD1
len: 15
CDR3aa: CASSARTGDYNEQFF
CDR3nt: TGTGCCAGCAGCGCCCGGACAGGGGACTACAATGAGCAGTTCTTC

v_gene: TRBV6-5
abundance: .
j_gene: TRBJ1-1
d_gene: TRBD1
len: 15
CDR3aa: CASSYRRTGNTEAFF
CDR3nt: TGTGCCAGCAGTTACCGCCGGACAGGGAACACTGAAGCTTTCTTT

v_gene: TRBV30
abundance: few
j_gene: TRBJ1-4
d_gene: .
len: 12
CDR3aa: CAWSVLGSELFF
CDR3nt: TGTGCCTGGAGTGTACTCGGGTCGGAACTGTTTTTT

v_gene: TRBV7-2
abundance: .
j_gene: TRBJ2-3
d_gene: TRBD2
len: 17
CDR3aa: CASSSTTSGRAADTQYF
CDR3nt: TGTGCCAGCAGCTCGACGACTAGCGGGAGGGCCGCAGATACGCAGTATTTT

v_gene: TRBV2
abundance: few
j_gene: TRBJ1-6
d_gene: TRBD1
len: 15
CDR3aa: CASKTQGQGNSPLHF
CDR3nt: TGTGCCAGCAAAACCCAAGGACAGGGGAATTCACCCCTCCACTTT

v_gene: TRBV30
abundance: once
j_gene: TRBJ1-5
d_gene: .
len: 13
CDR3aa: CAWGPPLASPQHF
CDR3nt: TGTGCCTGGGGCCCCCCCCTGGCTTCACCCCAGCATTTT

v_gene: TRBV18
abundance: few
j_gene: TRBJ1-5
d_gene: .
len: 15
CDR3aa: CASSPKKQDNQPQHF
CDR3nt: TGTGCCAGCTCACCTAAAAAACAGGACAATCAGCCCCAGCATTTT

v_gene: TRBV5-6
abundance: few
j_gene: TRBJ1-2
d_gene: TRBD1
len: 13
CDR3aa: CASRGGTGHGYTF
CDR3nt: TGTGCCAGCAGGGGAGGGACAGGGCATGGCTACACCTTC

v_gene: TRBV7-9
abundance: .
j_gene: TRBJ2-7
d_gene: .
len: 12
CDR3aa: CASSFGSYEQYF
CDR3nt: TGTGCCAGCAGCTTCGGGTCCTACGAGCAGTACTTC

v_gene: TRBV6-5
abundance: few
j_gene: TRBJ1-2
d_gene: .
len: 12
CDR3aa: CASSSNSFGYTF
CDR3nt: TGTGCCAGCAGTTCAAACAGTTTCGGCTACACCTTC

v_gene: TRBV5-1
abundance: once
j_gene: TRBJ2-1
d_gene: TRBD2
len: 16
CDR3aa: CASSAIGLAGYNEQFF
CDR3nt: TGCGCCAGCAGCGCTATAGGGCTAGCGGGCTACAATGAGCAGTTCTTC

v_gene: TRBV5-5
abundance: few
j_gene: TRBJ2-6
d_gene: TRBD1
len: 17
CDR3aa: CASSLAAGGSGANVLTF
CDR3nt: TGTGCCAGCAGCTTGGCGGCAGGGGGTTCTGGGGCCAACGTCCTGACTTTC

v_gene: TRBV30
abundance: .
j_gene: TRBJ1-1
d_gene: .
len: 11
CDR3aa: CAWTRGTEAFF
CDR3nt: TGTGCCTGGACCAGAGGCACTGAAGCTTTCTTT

v_gene: TRBV5-1
abundance: .
j_gene: TRBJ2-3
d_gene: TRBD1
len: 15
CDR3aa: CASSLAEGAGDTQYF
CDR3nt: TGCGCCAGCAGCTTGGCCGAGGGGGCCGGAGATACGCAGTATTTT

v_gene: TRBV19
abundance: .
j_gene: TRBJ1-4
d_gene: TRBD1
len: 15
CDR3aa: CASSGSGTVLERVFF
CDR3nt: TGTGCCAGTAGTGGGTCCGGGACAGTGCTTGAACGGGTTTTTTTT

v_gene: TRBV4-3
abundance: few
j_gene: TRBJ1-2
d_gene: .
len: 16
CDR3aa: CASSQENRVVEDGYTF
CDR3nt: TGCGCCAGCAGCCAAGAGAACAGGGTTGTGGAGGATGGCTACACCTTC

v_gene: TRBV19
abundance: .
j_gene: TRBJ1-1
d_gene: TRBD1
len: 14
CDR3aa: CASSYGQGNTEAFF
CDR3nt: TGTGCCAGTAGTTACGGACAGGGGAACACTGAAGCTTTCTTT

v_gene: TRBV5-8
abundance: .
j_gene: TRBJ2-1
d_gene: .
len: 13
CDR3aa: CASSLVSYNEQFF
CDR3nt: TGTGCCAGCAGCTTGGTATCCTACAATGAGCAGTTCTTC

v_gene: TRBV6-5
abundance: few
j_gene: TRBJ1-1
d_gene: .
len: 16
CDR3aa: CASSYSKRAVNTEAFF
CDR3nt: TGTGCCAGCAGTTACTCGAAGAGGGCTGTGAACACTGAAGCTTTCTTT

v_gene: TRBV18
abundance: .
j_gene: TRBJ1-1
d_gene: .
len: 13
CDR3aa: CASSPTGGTEAFF
CDR3nt: TGTGCCAGCTCACCAACGGGTGGGACTGAAGCTTTCTTT

v_gene: TRBV6-5
abundance: .
j_gene: TRBJ1-5
d_gene: .
len: 14
CDR3aa: CASSYKHSNQPQHF
CDR3nt: TGTGCCAGCAGTTACAAACATAGCAATCAGCCCCAGCATTTT

v_gene: TRBV6-4
abundance: .
j_gene: TRBJ2-1
d_gene: TRBD2
len: 16
CDR3aa: CASSEFGTSASHEQFF
CDR3nt: TGTGCCAGCAGTGAGTTCGGGACTAGCGCTTCTCATGAGCAGTTCTTC

v_gene: TRBV29-1
abundance: .
j_gene: TRBJ1-1
d_gene: .
len: 15
CDR3aa: CSAWGGEVADTEAFF
CDR3nt: TGCAGCGCCTGGGGGGGAGAGGTGGCGGACACTGAAGCTTTCTTT

v_gene: TRBV11-2
abundance: .
j_gene: TRBJ2-7
d_gene: .
len: 13
CDR3aa: CASSLTETYEQYF
CDR3nt: TGTGCCAGCAGCTTAACGGAGACCTACGAGCAGTACTTC

v_gene: TRBV30
abundance: .
j_gene: TRBJ1-5
d_gene: .
len: 14
CDR3aa: CAWSRGYSNQPQHF
CDR3nt: TGTGCCTGGAGCAGGGGATATAGCAATCAGCCCCAGCATTTT

v_gene: TRBV2
abundance: few
j_gene: TRBJ1-1
d_gene: .
len: 13
CDR3aa: CASTRDINTEAFF
CDR3nt: TGTGCCAGCACCAGGGACATAAACACTGAAGCTTTCTTT